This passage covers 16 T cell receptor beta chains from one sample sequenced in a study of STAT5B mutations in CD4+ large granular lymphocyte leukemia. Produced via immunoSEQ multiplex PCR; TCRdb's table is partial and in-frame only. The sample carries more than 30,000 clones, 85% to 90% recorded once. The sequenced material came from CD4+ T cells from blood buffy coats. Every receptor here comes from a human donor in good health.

The CDR3 is CAWSVLAYEQYF. The DNA for the CDR3 is TGTGCCTGGAGTGTTCTAGCATACGAGCAGTACTTC. The rearrangement uses TRBV30 and TRBJ2-7, with D perhaps matching TRBD2 (5 bases). This CDR3 is 12 amino acids long. Germline V gives CDR1 GTSNPN, CDR2 SVGIG (reference sequence). V dropped 0 bases and J dropped 4 bases, with 7 bases sitting between them.

CDR3 residues: CASSSPGRYQETQYF. CDR3 coding DNA: TGTGCCAGCAGCTCACCGGGACGATACCAAGAGACCCAGTACTTC. The chain is built from TRBV5-7 and TRBJ2-5; perhaps D is TRBD1 or TRBD2 (5 bases each). TRBV5-7 is noted as an ORF with a role that remains uncertain. V shed 3 bases and J shed 0 bases, with 12 bases lying between them. This CDR3 is built from 15 residues.

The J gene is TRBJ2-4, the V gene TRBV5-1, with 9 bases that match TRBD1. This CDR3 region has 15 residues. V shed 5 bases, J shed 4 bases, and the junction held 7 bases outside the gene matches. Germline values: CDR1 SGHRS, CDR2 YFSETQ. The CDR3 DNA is TGCGCCAGCAGTCCCTACAGGGGGCCAAAAAACATTCAGTACTTC. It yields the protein CASSPYRGPKNIQYF.

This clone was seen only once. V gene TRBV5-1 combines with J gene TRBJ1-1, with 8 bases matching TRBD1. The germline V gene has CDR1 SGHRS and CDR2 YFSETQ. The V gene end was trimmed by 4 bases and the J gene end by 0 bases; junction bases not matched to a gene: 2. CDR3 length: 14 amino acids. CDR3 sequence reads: CASSLTGVNTEAFF. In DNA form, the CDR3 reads TGCGCCAGCAGCCTGACAGGGGTGAACACTGAAGCTTTCTTT. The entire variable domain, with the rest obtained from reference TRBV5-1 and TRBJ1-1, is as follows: KAGVTQTPRYLIKTRGQQVTLSCSPISGHRSVSWYQQTPGQGLQFLFEYFSETQRNKGNFPGRFSGRQFSNSRSEMNVSTLELGDSALYLCASSLTGVNTEAFFGQGTRLTVV.

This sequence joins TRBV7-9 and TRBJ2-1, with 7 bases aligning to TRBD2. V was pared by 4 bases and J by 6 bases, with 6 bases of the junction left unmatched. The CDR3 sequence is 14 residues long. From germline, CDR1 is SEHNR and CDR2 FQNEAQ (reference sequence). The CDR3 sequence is CASSWTPSGNEQFF. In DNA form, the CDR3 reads TGTGCCAGCAGCTGGACCCCTAGCGGCAATGAGCAGTTCTTC.

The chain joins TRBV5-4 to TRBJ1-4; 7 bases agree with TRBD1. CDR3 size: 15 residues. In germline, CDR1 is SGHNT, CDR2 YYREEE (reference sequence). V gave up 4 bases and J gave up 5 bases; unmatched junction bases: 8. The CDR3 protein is CASSNTGAPNEKLFF. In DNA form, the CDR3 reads TGTGCCAGCAGCAATACAGGGGCACCGAATGAAAAACTGTTTTTT.

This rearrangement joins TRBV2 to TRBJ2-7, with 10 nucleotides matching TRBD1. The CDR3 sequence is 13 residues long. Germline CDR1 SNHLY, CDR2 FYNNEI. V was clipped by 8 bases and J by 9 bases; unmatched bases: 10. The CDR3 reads CASRTGTGDSQYF. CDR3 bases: TGTGCCAGCCGCACCGGGACAGGGGACTCGCAGTACTTC.

The CDR3, as DNA: TGTGCCAGCAGCTCTTTTTACGAGCAGTACTTC. It yields the protein CASSSFYEQYF. The chain combines TRBV11-2 with TRBJ2-7; D is unresolved. Germline CDR1 SGHAT, CDR2 FQNNGV. This CDR3 comprises 11 residues. V lost 4 bases, J lost 4 bases, and 5 bases lay in between.

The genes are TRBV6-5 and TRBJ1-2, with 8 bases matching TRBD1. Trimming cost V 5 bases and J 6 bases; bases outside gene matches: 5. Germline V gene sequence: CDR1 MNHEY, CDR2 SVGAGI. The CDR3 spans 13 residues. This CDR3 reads CASSPTGGNGYTF. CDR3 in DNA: TGTGCCAGCAGTCCTACAGGGGGGAATGGCTACACCTTC.

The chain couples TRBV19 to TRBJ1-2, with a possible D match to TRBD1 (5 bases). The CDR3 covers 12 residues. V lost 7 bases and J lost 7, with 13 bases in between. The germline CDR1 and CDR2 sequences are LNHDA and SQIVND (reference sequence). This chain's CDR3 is CASTTGRGGYTF. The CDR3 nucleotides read TGTGCCAGTACCACAGGAAGGGGTGGCTACACCTTC.

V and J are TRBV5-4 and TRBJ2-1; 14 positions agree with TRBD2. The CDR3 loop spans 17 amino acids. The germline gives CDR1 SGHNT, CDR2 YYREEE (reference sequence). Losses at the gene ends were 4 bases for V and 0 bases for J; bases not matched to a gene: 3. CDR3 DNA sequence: TGTGCCAGCAGCCCGACTAGCGGGAGGGACTCCTACAATGAGCAGTTCTTC. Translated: CASSPTSGRDSYNEQFF.

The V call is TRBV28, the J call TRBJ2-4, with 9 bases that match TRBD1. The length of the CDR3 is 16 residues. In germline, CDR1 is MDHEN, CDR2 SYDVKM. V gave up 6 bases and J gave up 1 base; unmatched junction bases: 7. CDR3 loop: CASSRQGVQAKNIQYF. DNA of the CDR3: TGTGCCAGCAGCAGACAGGGGGTTCAGGCCAAAAACATTCAGTACTTC.

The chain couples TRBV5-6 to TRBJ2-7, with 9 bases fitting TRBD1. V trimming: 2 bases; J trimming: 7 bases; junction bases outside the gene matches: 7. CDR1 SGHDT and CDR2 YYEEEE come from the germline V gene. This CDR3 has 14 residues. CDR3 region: CASSLGQGLGEQYF. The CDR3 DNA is TGTGCCAGCAGCTTAGGACAGGGGCTCGGGGAGCAGTACTTC.

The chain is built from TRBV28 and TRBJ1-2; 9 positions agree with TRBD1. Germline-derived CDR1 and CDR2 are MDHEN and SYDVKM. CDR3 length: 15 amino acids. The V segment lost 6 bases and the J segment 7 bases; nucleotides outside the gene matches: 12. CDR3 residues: CASSPPTGGDGGYTF. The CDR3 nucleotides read TGTGCCAGCAGCCCGCCCACAGGGGGCGACGGTGGCTACACCTTC.

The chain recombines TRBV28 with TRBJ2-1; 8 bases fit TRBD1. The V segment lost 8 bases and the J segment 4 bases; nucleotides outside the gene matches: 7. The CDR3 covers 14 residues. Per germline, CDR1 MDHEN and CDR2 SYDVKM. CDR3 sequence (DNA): TGTGCCAGCCTGAATACAGGGGGTTACAATGAGCAGTTCTTC. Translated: CASLNTGGYNEQFF.

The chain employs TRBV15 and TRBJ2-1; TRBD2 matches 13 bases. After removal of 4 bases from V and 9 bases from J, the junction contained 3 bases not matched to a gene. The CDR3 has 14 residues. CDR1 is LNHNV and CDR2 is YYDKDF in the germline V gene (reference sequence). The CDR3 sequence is CATSIGLAGVEQFF. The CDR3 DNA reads TGTGCCACCAGCATAGGACTAGCGGGAGTTGAGCAGTTCTTC.